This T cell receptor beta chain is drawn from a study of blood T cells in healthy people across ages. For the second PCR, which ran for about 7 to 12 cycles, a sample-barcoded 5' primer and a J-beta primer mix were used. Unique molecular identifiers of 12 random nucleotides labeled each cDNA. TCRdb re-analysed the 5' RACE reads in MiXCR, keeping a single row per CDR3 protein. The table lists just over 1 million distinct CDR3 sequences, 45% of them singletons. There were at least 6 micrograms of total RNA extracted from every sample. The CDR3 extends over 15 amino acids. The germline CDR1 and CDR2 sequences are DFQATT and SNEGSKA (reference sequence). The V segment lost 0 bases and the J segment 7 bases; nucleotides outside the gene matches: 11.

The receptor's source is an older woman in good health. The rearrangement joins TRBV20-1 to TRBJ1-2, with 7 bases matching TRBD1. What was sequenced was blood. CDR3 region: CSAREQGRGYGGYTF. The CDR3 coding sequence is TGCAGTGCTAGAGAACAGGGGAGGGGGTATGGTGGCTACACCTTC.